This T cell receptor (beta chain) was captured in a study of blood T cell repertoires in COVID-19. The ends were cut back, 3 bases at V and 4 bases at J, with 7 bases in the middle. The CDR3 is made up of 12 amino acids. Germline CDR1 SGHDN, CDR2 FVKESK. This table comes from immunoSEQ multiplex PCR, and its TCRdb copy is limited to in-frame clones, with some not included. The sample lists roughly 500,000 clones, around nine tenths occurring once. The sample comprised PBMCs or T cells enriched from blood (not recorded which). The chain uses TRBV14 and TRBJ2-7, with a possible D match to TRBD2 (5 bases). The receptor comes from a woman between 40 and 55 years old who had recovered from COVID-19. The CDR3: CASSHPGYEQYF. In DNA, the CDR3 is TGTGCCAGCAGCCACCCGGGGTACGAGCAGTACTTC.